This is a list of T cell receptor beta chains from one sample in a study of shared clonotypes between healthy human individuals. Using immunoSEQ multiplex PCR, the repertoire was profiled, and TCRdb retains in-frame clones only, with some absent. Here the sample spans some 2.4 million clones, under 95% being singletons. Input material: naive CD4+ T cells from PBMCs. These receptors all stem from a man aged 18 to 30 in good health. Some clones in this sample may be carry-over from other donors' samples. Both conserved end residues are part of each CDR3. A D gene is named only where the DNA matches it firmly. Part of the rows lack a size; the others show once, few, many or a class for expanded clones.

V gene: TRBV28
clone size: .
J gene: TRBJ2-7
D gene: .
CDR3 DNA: TGTGCCAGCATTAATGGAGCTCCCTACGAGCAGTACTTC
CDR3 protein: CASINGAPYEQYF

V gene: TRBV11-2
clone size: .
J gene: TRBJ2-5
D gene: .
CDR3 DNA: TGTGCCAGCAGCTCGGATTACGGGGAGACCCAGTACTTC
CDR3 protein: CASSSDYGETQYF

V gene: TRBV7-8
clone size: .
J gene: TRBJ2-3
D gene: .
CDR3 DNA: TGTGCCAGCAGCCAGGGGGGGCTCTTCACAGATACGCAGTATTTT
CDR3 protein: CASSQGGLFTDTQYF

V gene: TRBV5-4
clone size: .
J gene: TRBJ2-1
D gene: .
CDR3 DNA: TGTGCCAGCAGCACCTTTGGGGCGGGCTCCTACAATGAGCAGTTCTTC
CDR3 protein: CASSTFGAGSYNEQFF

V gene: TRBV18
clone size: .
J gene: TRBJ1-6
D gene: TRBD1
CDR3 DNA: TGTGCCAGCTCACCAAAGCAGGGGGTTTCACCCCTCCACTTT
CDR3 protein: CASSPKQGVSPLHF

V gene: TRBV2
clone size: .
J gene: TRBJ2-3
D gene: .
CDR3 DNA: TGTGCCAGCACCCGAAGGGCCAGGGGAGGGACAGATACGCAGTATTTT
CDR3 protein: CASTRRARGGTDTQYF

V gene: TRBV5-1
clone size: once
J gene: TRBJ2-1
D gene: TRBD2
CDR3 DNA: TGCGCCAGCAGCTTCCGACTAGCGGGGATTCGTGAGCAGTTCTTC
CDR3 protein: CASSFRLAGIREQFF

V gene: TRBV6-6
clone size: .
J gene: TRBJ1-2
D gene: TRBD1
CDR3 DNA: TGTGCCAGCAGTTACTCGGAGGGGGCTGGCTACACCTTC
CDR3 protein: CASSYSEGAGYTF

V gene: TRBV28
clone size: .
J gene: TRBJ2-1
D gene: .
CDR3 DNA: TGTGCCAGCAGTTTGTCGGGACACCTATACAATGAGCAGTTCTTC
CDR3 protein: CASSLSGHLYNEQFF

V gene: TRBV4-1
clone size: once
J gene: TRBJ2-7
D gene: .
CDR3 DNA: TGCGCCAGCAGCCATCCCGACCGGTACTCCTACGAGCAGTACTTC
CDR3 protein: CASSHPDRYSYEQYF

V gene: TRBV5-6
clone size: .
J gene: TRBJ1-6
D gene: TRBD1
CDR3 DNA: TGTGCCAGCAGCAGAACAGGGGGCTACTCACCCCTCCACTTT
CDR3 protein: CASSRTGGYSPLHF

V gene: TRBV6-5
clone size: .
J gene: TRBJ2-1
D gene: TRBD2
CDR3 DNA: TGTGCCAGCTCTAGGGGGAGCGGGAGTGGTGAGCAGTTCTTC
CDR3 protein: CASSRGSGSGEQFF

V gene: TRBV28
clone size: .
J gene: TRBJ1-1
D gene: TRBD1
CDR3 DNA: TGTGCCAGCAGTACCGGGACAGGGGGCACTGAAGCTTTCTTT
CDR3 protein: CASSTGTGGTEAFF

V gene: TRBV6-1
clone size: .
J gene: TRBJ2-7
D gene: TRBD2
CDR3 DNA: TGTGCCAGCATCCAAGCGGGAGCCTCCTCCTACGAGCAGTACTTC
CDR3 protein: CASIQAGASSYEQYF

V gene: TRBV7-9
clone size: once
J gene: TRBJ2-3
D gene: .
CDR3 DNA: TGTGCCAGCAGCTTGAGCGGTATCACAGATACGCAGTATTTT
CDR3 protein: CASSLSGITDTQYF

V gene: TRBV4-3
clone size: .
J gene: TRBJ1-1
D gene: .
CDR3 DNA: TGCGCCAGCAGCCAAGATAGGTTGAGGGGTATGAACACTGAAGCTTTCTTT
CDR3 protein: CASSQDRLRGMNTEAFF

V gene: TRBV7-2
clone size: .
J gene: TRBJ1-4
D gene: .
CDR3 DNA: TGTGCCAGCAGCTTTGGTCGGAATGAAAAACTGTTTTTT
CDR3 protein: CASSFGRNEKLFF

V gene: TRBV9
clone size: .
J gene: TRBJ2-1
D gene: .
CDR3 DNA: TGTGCCAGCAGCGGGGCGGGGAGGTCCTACAATGAGCAGTTCTTC
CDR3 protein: CASSGAGRSYNEQFF

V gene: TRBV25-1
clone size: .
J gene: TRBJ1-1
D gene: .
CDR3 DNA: TGTGCCAGCAGTGACAGGGTGAACACTGAAGCTTTCTTT
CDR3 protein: CASSDRVNTEAFF

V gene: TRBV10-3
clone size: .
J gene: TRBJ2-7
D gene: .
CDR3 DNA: TGTGCCATCAGTGCCTTCTTGGGTAGTAGTTACTTC
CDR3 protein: CAISAFLGSSYF

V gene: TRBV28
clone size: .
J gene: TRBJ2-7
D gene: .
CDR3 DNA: TGTGCCAGCGAGCAAACCTTCTCCTACGAGCAGTACTTC
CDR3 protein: CASEQTFSYEQYF

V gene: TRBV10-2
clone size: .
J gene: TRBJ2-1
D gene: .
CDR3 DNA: TGCGCCAGCAGAACAGGGGGCCTAGCGGGGATCGATTCCCGTCGCATCAGGGAGCAGTTCTTC
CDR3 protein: CASRTGGLAGIDSRRIREQFF